This T cell receptor beta chain was documented in a study of siplizumab effects on memory and regulatory T cells (dated by TCRdb to between 2018 and 2021). About the study as a whole: Paired mixed lymphocyte reactions were run with siplizumab at about 0.91 ug/mL and without drug, across seven or eight responder-stimulator pairs. The study looked at the effect of siplizumab, an anti-CD2 antibody, on alloreactive T-cell subsets in allogeneic mixed lymphocyte reactions made from human PBMCs. Study-wide conclusions, independent of this receptor: Unstimulated naive T cells appeared more diverse than memory T cells, and naive cells seemed to contribute substantially to the alloresponse. Sequences below about 10^-5 frequency were poorly captured, so only a minor fraction of alloreactive clones could be mapped to unstimulated subsets. Siplizumab significantly reduced the cumulative frequency of alloreactive sequences traceable to unstimulated CD4+ memory T cells. Among mappable alloreactive CD4+ clones, the Treg-derived fraction averaged approximately 72% with siplizumab versus 26.9% in control reactions. Whether proliferating Tregs from siplizumab cultures actually had suppressive function was not functionally confirmed. About 80-96% of proliferating CD4+ or CD8+ clones could not be given a naive or memory phenotype.

Cells from the mixed lymphocyte reactions were cocultured for around 6 days at 37 degrees C. Responder PBMCs were labelled with CFSE and stimulator PBMCs were labelled with Violet Dye, after which the responder and stimulator PBMCs were mixed at a 1:1 ratio. TCRbeta CDR3 sequencing was performed on sorted unstimulated T cells and on proliferating T cells recovered from mixed lymphocyte reactions. Fresh whole blood from approximately ten HLA-typed healthy donors was used to isolate PBMCs. After the mixed lymphocyte reaction, proliferating CFSE-low responder T cells were FACS-sorted for TCR sequencing. Comments on this clone: Its antigen is unknown. Base qualities are not at hand, and no much larger clone is one base apart.

The germline V gene encodes CDR1 SNHLY and CDR2 FYNNEI. The CDR3 runs 11 amino acids, cysteine and phenylalanine included. Here the CDR3 DNA is all that survives: 33 bases in frame from base 1. V is reduced by 6 bases and J by 6 bases, leaving a spacing of 8 bases between them. The library was built by means of the immunoSEQ multiplex PCR assay. About 9.1 x 10^4 TCR templates per sample were assayed on the deep sequencing platform. Genomic DNA extracted from sorted T cells was used for TCRbeta CDR3 sequencing. As for the original processing: The R programming language was used for the clonal analysis of the TCRbeta CDR3 data. Unstimulated samples were compared with post-reaction CFSE-low samples to define alloreactive CD4+ and CD8+ clones. Alloreactive CD4+ clones were assigned to regulatory or non-regulatory origin by matching sequences to sorted unstimulated Treg and non-Treg repertoires. TCRdb carries this immuneACCESS record with in-frame sequences only. Its versions omit some clonotypes, under half of them owing to an unresolved V gene in the studies checked, with the rest unexplained. The V and J calls and clone size come from that table; D and trimming were worked out from the DNA. Recorded for this sample are 17,000 or so clones; around half of them occurred a single time. The ten largest make up approximately 4.9% of the sample.

The V and J segments used are TRBV2 and TRBJ1-1; the D gene is unclear. This receptor was taken from a human donor in good health; the cells came from an allogeneic mixed lymphocyte reaction. Sequences were obtained from CFSE-low (dividing) CD4+ T cells sorted from an allogeneic mixed lymphocyte reaction. CDR3 sequence: CASSPTPEAFF. In nucleotide form, the sequence is TGTGCCAGCAGCCCGACCCCTGAAGCTTTCTTT.